This T cell receptor beta chain stems from a study of blood T cell repertoires in COVID-19. The germline V gene has CDR1 KGHDR and CDR2 SFDVKD. The CDR3 spans 17 residues. Trimming at V came to 0 bases and at J to 5 bases, leaving 4 bases not matched to a gene. The participants were between about 18 and 90 years old and came from 20 to 30 US areas. It was within 2 weeks before study entry that exposed participants met a COVID-19 case. Produced via immunoSEQ multiplex PCR; TCRdb's table is partial and in-frame only. The data hold approximately 340,000 clones, with about 89% observed a single time. This clone is a singleton in its sample.

The sequenced sample was PBMCs or T cells enriched from blood (not recorded which). The receptor comes from a woman between 40 and 55 years old who had been exposed to COVID-19. The genes are TRBV24-1 and TRBJ2-3; 13 bases line up with TRBD2. CDR3 nucleotides: TGTGCCACCAGTGATTTGGGACTAGCGGGAGATGGAGATACGCAGTATTTT. Its protein product is CATSDLGLAGDGDTQYF.